These T cell receptor beta chains were read from a single sample in a study of CD8+CD57+ T cells in acquired aplastic anemia. TCRdb re-analysed the reads in MiXCR, keeping a single row per CDR3 protein. The sample holds roughly 300,000 distinct CDR3 sequences, 55% to 65% seen once. Sequencing was carried out using sorted CD4+, CD8+, or CD8+CD57+ T cells (not recorded which) from PBMCs. The source of these receptors is a human donor with severe aplastic anemia or a healthy control (not recorded which). The CDR3 runs from the conserved cysteine through the conserved F or W. A D gene is named only where the DNA matches it firmly. Size is omitted from some rows. Given values are once, few, many or a class for expanded clones.

j_call | d_call | v_call | clone_size | cdr3_nt | cdr3_aa
TRBJ2-1 | TRBD2 | TRBV2 | - | TGTGCCAGCCTCAGTCTAGCGGGGGGGGATGAGCAGTTCTTC | CASLSLAGGDEQFF
TRBJ1-1 | - | TRBV7-2 | - | TGTGCCAGCAGCTCCTTCAAGACACGGGGTTTCTTT | CASSSFKTRGFF
TRBJ2-1 | TRBD2 | TRBV11-3 | - | TGTGCCAGCAGGACTTTAGCGGGAGGACCAGACAATGAGCAGTTCTTC | CASRTLAGGPDNEQFF
TRBJ1-2 | TRBD1 | TRBV6-4 | many | TGTGCCAGCAGTGACTCGCTTTCGACAGGGAGGTTTGATGGCTACACCTTC | CASSDSLSTGRFDGYTF
TRBJ2-7 | TRBD2 | TRBV20-1 | - | TGCAGTGCTAGAGGGACGGGAGGGCCAATAGAGCAGTACTTC | CSARGTGGPIEQYF
TRBJ1-2 | TRBD1 | TRBV10-3 | - | TGTGCCATCAGTGAGTCCTCGGACAGGGGGGGCTACACCTTC | CAISESSDRGGYTF
TRBJ2-5 | TRBD2 | TRBV19 | once | TGTGCCAGTAGCGAACCAAACGGACTAGCGGGGGCAGAGACCCAGTACTTC | CASSEPNGLAGAETQYF
TRBJ1-5 | TRBD1 | TRBV5-1 | many | TGCGCCAGCAGCCGGGACAGCGGACAGCCCCAGCATTTT | CASSRDSGQPQHF
TRBJ2-6 | - | TRBV12-3/TRBV12-4 | once | TGTGCCAGCAGTTTGCCCTTAGGCGTCCTGACTTTC | CASSLPLGVLTF
TRBJ2-5 | - | TRBV2 | - | TGTGCCAGCCGCAGCGAAGCTAAGGGGACCCAGTACTTC | CASRSEAKGTQYF
TRBJ2-7 | TRBD2 | TRBV30 | few | TGTGCCTGGAGTGGCCCTAGGGAGGGTGGTCCCTCCTACGAGCAGTACTTC | CAWSGPREGGPSYEQYF
TRBJ1-1 | TRBD1 | TRBV5-1 | - | TGCGCCAGCAGCCCGGGGACAGGGCGGAGGAACACTGAAGCTTTCTTT | CASSPGTGRRNTEAFF
TRBJ1-1 | - | TRBV19 | - | TGTGCCAGTAATCCGGGACATGTGAACACTGAAGCTTTCTTT | CASNPGHVNTEAFF
TRBJ1-5 | TRBD1 | TRBV24-1 | - | TGTGCCACCAGTGATAGCGGGACAGATCGGGGTCAGCCCCAGCATTTT | CATSDSGTDRGQPQHF
TRBJ1-1 | - | TRBV20-1 | - | TGCAGTGCTAGAGAGCGGGGTGGCACTGAAGCTTTCTTT | CSARERGGTEAFF
TRBJ2-7 | TRBD1 | TRBV7-2 | - | TGTGCCAGCAGCTCCGTAGGGACAGGGGAGTACGAGCAGTACTTC | CASSSVGTGEYEQYF
TRBJ2-1 | TRBD1 | TRBV2 | - | TGTGCCATCCCAGACAGGGGGAGAGATGAGCAGTTCTTC | CAIPDRGRDEQFF
TRBJ1-2 | - | TRBV7-9 | - | TGTGCCAGCAGCTCACGGGGTTCCGATGGCTACACCTTC | CASSSRGSDGYTF
TRBJ2-5 | - | TRBV12-5 | many | TGTGCTAGTGGTTTGCTATCAACGGCCCTCCAAGAGACCCAGTACTTC | CASGLLSTALQETQYF
TRBJ1-1 | - | TRBV7-2 | many | TGTGCCAGCAGCTTAGGGGGGGTTGATTACACTGAAGCTTTCTTT | CASSLGGVDYTEAFF
TRBJ2-2 | - | TRBV2 | many | TGTGCCAGCACAGATCAGCCGCGGGAGCTGTTTTTT | CASTDQPRELFF
TRBJ1-6 | TRBD1 | TRBV20-1 | few | TGCAGTGCTAGAGATGGGGACAGGGTTTCACCCCTCCACTTT | CSARDGDRVSPLHF
TRBJ2-6 | - | TRBV4-1 | - | TGCGCCAGCAGCCAAGATAGGGGGGCCAACGTCCTGACTTTC | CASSQDRGANVLTF
TRBJ2-7 | - | TRBV7-8 | - | TGTGCCAGCAGCCCGCGTAGCGGAGCCCCCTACGAGCAGTACTTC | CASSPRSGAPYEQYF
TRBJ1-4 | - | TRBV4-1 | many | TGCGCCAGCCGGGGGGATGCAACTAATGAAAAACTGTTTTTT | CASRGDATNEKLFF
TRBJ1-3 | - | TRBV7-2 | - | TGTGCCAGCAGCTTAGCGAGCTCTGGAAACACCATATATTTT | CASSLASSGNTIYF
TRBJ1-1 | - | TRBV20-1 | many | TGCAGCCCAGGGGCAGCCGGGAGGAACACTGAAGCTTTCTTT | CSPGAAGRNTEAFF
TRBJ2-1 | - | TRBV24-1 | many | TGTGCCACCAGTGATCATTCGGGGCAAAGCTCCTACGATGAGCAGTTCTTC | CATSDHSGQSSYDEQFF